These T cell receptor beta chains were read from a single sample in a study of CD8+CD57+ T cells in acquired aplastic anemia. TCRdb reanalysed the reads using MiXCR and keeps one entry per CDR3 protein. Of about 98,000 distinct CDR3 sequences in the sample, roughly two thirds were seen once. Source material: sorted CD4+, CD8+, or CD8+CD57+ T cells (not recorded which) from PBMCs. The receptors were sampled from a human donor with aplastic anemia. CDR3s include the opening cysteine and the closing phenylalanine or tryptophan. D genes are given only for firm matches. For some rows the clone size is stated as once, few or many, or as a class when expanded; others skip it.

TRBV24-1	TRBJ2-1	NA	NA	CATSGGLHHGDNEQFF	TGTGCCACCAGTGGAGGCCTACACCATGGAGACAATGAGCAGTTCTTC
TRBV15	TRBJ2-5	few	NA	CATSREPEGETQYF	TGTGCCACCAGCAGAGAACCCGAAGGAGAGACCCAGTACTTC
TRBV6-5	TRBJ2-2	NA	TRBD1	CASSYPSTGFRELFF	TGTGCCAGCAGTTACCCCTCGACAGGGTTCAGGGAGCTGTTTTTT
TRBV7-2	TRBJ2-5	few	NA	CASSLTRTVTQETQYF	TGTGCCAGCAGCTTAACCCGGACAGTAACACAAGAGACCCAGTACTTC
TRBV15	TRBJ2-1	many	NA	CATSSPPTGLNEQFF	TGTGCCACCAGCAGCCCCCCGACGGGGCTCAATGAGCAGTTCTTC
TRBV25-1	TRBJ1-2	few	NA	CASSPGVAYGYTF	TGTGCCAGCAGTCCCGGGGTGGCCTATGGCTACACCTTC
TRBV15	TRBJ2-3	NA	TRBD2	CATSRDWSTSGRASTDTQYF	TGTGCCACCAGCAGAGATTGGAGTACTAGCGGGAGGGCTAGCACAGATACGCAGTATTTT
TRBV20-1	TRBJ1-2	few	NA	CSANTGNYGYTF	TGCAGTGCTAACACAGGGAACTATGGCTACACCTTC
TRBV11-2	TRBJ1-2	NA	TRBD1	CASSQYRDRGRRDGYTF	TGTGCCAGCAGTCAGTACCGGGACAGGGGGCGGAGGGACGGCTACACCTTC
TRBV12-3/TRBV12-4	TRBJ2-7	few	NA	CASSLDGGYEQYF	TGTGCCAGCAGTTTAGACGGCGGATACGAGCAGTACTTC
TRBV2	TRBJ1-2	NA	TRBD1	CASSGTGGLSYTF	TGTGCCAGCAGCGGGACAGGGGGCTTGAGCTACACCTTC
TRBV5-6	TRBJ1-2	once	TRBD1	CASSSGTGYDGYTF	TGTGCCAGCAGCTCCGGGACAGGATATGATGGCTACACCTTC
TRBV19	TRBJ1-6	few	NA	CASSIAQGGSPLHF	TGTGCCAGTAGTATCGCCCAAGGGGGTTCACCCCTCCACTTT
TRBV20-1	TRBJ2-2	NA	TRBD2	CSARDATSVSGELFF	TGCAGTGCTAGAGACGCGACTAGCGTCTCCGGGGAGCTGTTTTTT
TRBV15	TRBJ1-5	NA	NA	CATSRDVVGNQPQHF	TGTGCCACCAGCAGAGATGTTGTGGGCAATCAGCCCCAGCATTTT
TRBV29-1	TRBJ1-2	NA	NA	CSVVEEDIPYGYTF	TGCAGCGTTGTAGAGGAGGACATTCCCTATGGCTACACCTTC
TRBV25-1	TRBJ2-5	once	TRBD1	CASSEDGTGVGETQYF	TGTGCCAGCAGTGAAGATGGGACAGGGGTAGGAGAGACCCAGTACTTC
TRBV7-7	TRBJ2-5	NA	TRBD2	CASSAGLAVTETQYF	TGTGCTAGCAGCGCCGGACTAGCGGTTACAGAGACCCAGTACTTC
TRBV5-1	TRBJ2-3	many	TRBD1	CASSPRDRATDTQYF	TGCGCCAGCAGCCCCCGGGACAGAGCCACAGATACGCAGTATTTT
TRBV2	TRBJ2-3	many	NA	CASSVSTGVFDTQYF	TGTGCCAGCAGTGTGAGTACGGGAGTGTTTGATACGCAGTATTTT
TRBV5-8	TRBJ1-6	NA	NA	CASSRTRGNNSPLHF	TGTGCCAGCAGCCGGACCAGGGGTAATAATTCACCCCTCCACTTT
TRBV14	TRBJ2-3	NA	NA	CASSQAQGGTQYF	TGTGCCAGCAGCCAGGCACAGGGCGGTACGCAGTATTTT
TRBV2	TRBJ1-2	NA	TRBD1	CASRPRTGPYGYTF	TGTGCCAGCAGACCTAGGACAGGGCCGTATGGCTACACCTTC
TRBV10-1	TRBJ1-2	NA	NA	CASKFFYGYTF	TGCGCCAGCAAGTTCTTCTATGGCTACACCTTC
TRBV10-3	TRBJ1-5	NA	NA	CAISELQGNQPQHF	TGTGCCATCAGTGAGTTACAGGGTAATCAGCCCCAGCATTTT
TRBV19	TRBJ2-7	NA	NA	CASSNLAERVEQYF	TGTGCCAGTAGTAACTTAGCGGAGAGGGTCGAGCAGTACTTC
TRBV12-3/TRBV12-4	TRBJ2-3	NA	NA	CATSPFLPMGVVDTQYF	TGTGCCACCTCCCCTTTCCTACCCATGGGGGTGGTTGATACGCAGTATTTT
TRBV10-2	TRBJ2-2	NA	NA	CAIRPLASGDTGELFF	TGTGCCATCAGACCACTAGCCAGTGGGGACACCGGGGAGCTGTTTTTT
TRBV7-2	TRBJ2-5	NA	NA	CASSLGEPILQETQYF	TGTGCCAGCAGCTTAGGGGAGCCCATCCTCCAAGAGACCCAGTACTTC
TRBV7-9	TRBJ2-7	few	NA	CASSPPTYEQYF	TGTGCCAGCAGCCCACCGACCTACGAGCAGTACTTC
TRBV20-1	TRBJ2-1	NA	TRBD1	CSARDRRQGYNEQFF	TGCAGTGCTAGAGATCGTCGACAGGGCTACAATGAGCAGTTCTTC
TRBV24-1	TRBJ2-1	many	NA	CATKRRPPGQSSYNEQFF	TGTGCCACCAAAAGGAGGCCCCCCGGCCAAAGCTCCTACAATGAGCAGTTCTTC
TRBV10-3	TRBJ1-1	NA	NA	CAIQGAGITEAFF	TGTGCCATCCAAGGGGCAGGGATCACTGAAGCTTTCTTT
TRBV16	TRBJ2-5	NA	TRBD2	CASSQSILAGETQYF	TGTGCCAGCAGCCAATCGATATTAGCGGGAGAGACCCAGTACTTC
TRBV24-1	TRBJ1-2	NA	NA	CATRKGPAANYGYTF	TGTGCCACCAGGAAAGGACCGGCGGCTAACTATGGCTACACCTTC
TRBV5-1	TRBJ2-7	NA	NA	CASSLGSALVEQYF	TGCGCCAGCAGCTTGGGATCGGCCTTGGTGGAGCAGTACTTC
TRBV24-1	TRBJ2-5	NA	NA	CATSDEDRQAQYF	TGTGCCACCAGTGACGAGGACCGCCAGGCCCAGTACTTC
TRBV29-1	TRBJ2-3	NA	NA	CASTRGDTQYF	TGTGCCAGTACGAGGGGAGATACGCAGTATTTT
TRBV10-3	TRBJ2-3	NA	TRBD1	CAITGQGATDTQYF	TGTGCCATCACCGGACAGGGGGCAACAGATACGCAGTATTTT
TRBV7-8	TRBJ1-6	NA	NA	CASGLTAGPLHF	TGTGCCAGCGGCTTAACGGCAGGACCCCTCCACTTT
TRBV11-1	TRBJ2-1	few	TRBD2	CASSLSRGVFGYEQFF	TGTGCCAGCAGCTTATCGCGGGGGGTGTTTGGTTATGAGCAGTTCTTC
TRBV24-1	TRBJ2-1	NA	NA	CATSTQWTDSSYNEQFF	TGTGCCACCAGTACCCAATGGACGGATAGCTCCTACAATGAGCAGTTCTTC
TRBV29-1	TRBJ1-1	NA	NA	CSVEEGGEAFF	TGCAGCGTTGAAGAGGGCGGAGAGGCTTTCTTT
TRBV7-9	TRBJ2-7	NA	NA	CATAAGAEQYF	TGTGCCACGGCGGCGGGGGCCGAGCAGTACTTC
TRBV2	TRBJ1-2	NA	NA	CASSASGHPLRYGYTF	TGTGCCAGCAGCGCCTCGGGACATCCCCTGAGGTATGGCTACACCTTC
TRBV9	TRBJ1-1	NA	TRBD1	CASSIRTGMNTEAFF	TGTGCCAGCAGCATCAGGACAGGGATGAACACTGAAGCTTTCTTT
TRBV5-1	TRBJ2-1	NA	TRBD1	CASRQGASSYNEQFF	TGCGCCAGCAGACAGGGGGCGAGCTCCTACAATGAGCAGTTCTTC
TRBV19	TRBJ1-5	NA	TRBD1	CASSKDRESNQPQHF	TGTGCCAGTAGTAAGGACAGGGAAAGCAATCAGCCCCAGCATTTT
TRBV19	TRBJ1-2	NA	NA	CASRDTFASYGYTF	TGTGCCAGTAGAGACACTTTCGCTTCCTATGGCTACACCTTC
TRBV7-6	TRBJ2-7	NA	NA	CASSPYRDEQYF	TGTGCCAGCAGCCCGTACAGGGACGAGCAGTACTTC